This T cell receptor beta chain comes out of a study of cytomegalovirus exposure and HLA in healthy donors. The study's findings and limits: Follow-up analysis later connected one missense variant in DCLRE1C with trimming of TCR beta V- and J-genes. Some public TCRs appeared in many individuals, while most sequences were rare. Altogether, 170 or so TCR beta chains were recorded as cytomegalovirus-associated.

This clone was recorded once. Its antigen is not identified. PCR employed 60 Vbeta and 13 Jbeta primers. Authors' analysis steps: Later, an analysis found about 80 million unique TCR beta chains, and 9.5 million to 12 million of these were shared. The protocol was immunoSEQ multiplex PCR, while the TCRdb copy is restricted to in-frame clones and leaves out a portion. The V and J calls and clone size come from that table; D and trimming were worked out from the DNA. The sample records 120,000 or so clones, approximately 79% being singletons. Sequenced input: PBMCs. The receptor's source is a man aged 25-45 years in good health and CMV-seropositive.

CDR3 nucleotide sequence: TGTGCCAGCAGTGACTCCACAGGGCGCGAGCAGTACTTC. The encoded protein is CASSDSTGREQYF. This chain links TRBV25-1 with TRBJ2-7; TRBD1 might be the D (6 bases). V was cut by 3 bases and J by 6 bases, with 12 bases left in between. Per germline, CDR1 MGHDK and CDR2 SYGVNS. CDR3 length: 13 residues.